The rows below give T cell receptor beta chains drawn from one sample of a study of T cells in Graves' hyperthyroidism and ophthalmopathy. TCRdb recomputed calls from the multiplex PCR reads with MiXCR, one row per CDR3 protein. This sample has around 530,000 distinct CDR3 sequences, with under 20% found just once. Material for sequencing was blood. All receptors come from a woman under 30 with Graves' ophthalmopathy. CDR3s include the opening cysteine and the closing phenylalanine or tryptophan. D genes are given only for firm matches. The size entry is marked missing in some rows and otherwise reads once, few, many or a size class.

many	TRBV30	TRBJ1-5	-	TGTGCCTGGAGTGTAAAGGGGGGGTGGCATCAGCCCCAGCATTTT	CAWSVKGGWHQPQHF
-	TRBV2	TRBJ1-4	-	TGTGCCAGCACGGGGTCGACTAATGAAAAACTGTTTTTT	CASTGSTNEKLFF
-	TRBV27	TRBJ2-7	TRBD2	TGTGCCAGCAGTTCTAGCTCGGCGGGACTAGAAGAGCAGTACTTC	CASSSSSAGLEEQYF
-	TRBV20-1	TRBJ2-4	-	TGCAGTGCTAGCGTCCCAGGCATCGGGGGACCTAGGACCAAAAACATTCAGTACTTC	CSASVPGIGGPRTKNIQYF
many	TRBV13	TRBJ2-1	-	TGTGCCAGCAGGCTGGGTCTAAAGAATGAGCAGTTCTTC	CASRLGLKNEQFF
-	TRBV3-1	TRBJ2-1	-	TGTGCTAGCAGCCGGGCCCCTGGGGGCTACAATGAGCAGTTCTTC	CASSRAPGGYNEQFF
-	TRBV5-1	TRBJ2-5	TRBD1	TGCGCCAGCAGCATCGGGACAGGCCAAGAGACCCAGTACTTC	CASSIGTGQETQYF
-	TRBV12-3/TRBV12-4	TRBJ1-6	-	TGTGCCAGCAGTCAAAAGACAGAATATAATTCACCCCTCCACTTT	CASSQKTEYNSPLHF
many	TRBV27	TRBJ2-1	TRBD2	TGTGCCAGCAGTTTTTATGGACTAGCGGGGGGCGTCAATGAGCAGTTCTTC	CASSFYGLAGGVNEQFF
few	TRBV27	TRBJ1-2	-	TGTGCCAGCAGGAGGGGGGCGTATGGCTACACCTTC	CASRRGAYGYTF
many	TRBV11-2	TRBJ1-1	TRBD1	TGTGCCAGCAGGCCGACTCGGGACAGAGGAACTGAAGCTTTCTTT	CASRPTRDRGTEAFF
-	TRBV7-8	TRBJ1-6	-	TGTGCCAGCAGCTTAGCGGTGGGGGATTCACCCCTCCACTTT	CASSLAVGDSPLHF
many	TRBV5-5	TRBJ2-1	-	TGTGCCAGCAGCTTGCGGGCCAGGGTTTCCAACGATGAGCAGTTCTTC	CASSLRARVSNDEQFF
-	TRBV5-1	TRBJ2-2	TRBD1	TGCGCCAGCAGCTGGGCTGACCCAGGGGGATCGGCCGGGGAGCTGTTTTTT	CASSWADPGGSAGELFF
few	TRBV11-2	TRBJ1-2	-	TGTGCCAGCAGCTTAGAAGACCTCTATGGCTACACCTTC	CASSLEDLYGYTF
-	TRBV7-9	TRBJ2-3	-	TGTGCCAGCAGCTCACTACTGACAGCCACAGATACGCAGTATTTT	CASSSLLTATDTQYF
many	TRBV7-9	TRBJ2-1	-	TGTGCCAGCAGCCCCCGGGCTAGCTCCTACAATGAGCAGTTCTTC	CASSPRASSYNEQFF
many	TRBV2	TRBJ1-5	TRBD1	TGTGCCAGCAGTGATCGGACAGGGATGTTCAGCAATCAGCCCCAGCATTTT	CASSDRTGMFSNQPQHF
few	TRBV27	TRBJ2-1	TRBD2	TGTGCCAGCAGTGTTTCGGGACTAGCATTCAATGAGCAGTTCTTC	CASSVSGLAFNEQFF
few	TRBV6-1	TRBJ1-4	-	TGTGCCAGCCTCCCCACCGGACCGACGAATGAAAAACTGTTTTTT	CASLPTGPTNEKLFF
many	TRBV7-9	TRBJ1-1	-	TGTGCCAGCAGCACCCGGACGGTGAACACTGAAGCTTTCTTT	CASSTRTVNTEAFF
many	TRBV12-3/TRBV12-4	TRBJ1-2	-	TGTGCCAGCAGTTTAACAGGACAGAGCTATGGCTACACCTTC	CASSLTGQSYGYTF
many	TRBV9	TRBJ2-3	TRBD2	TGTGCCAGCAGCCCGACTAGCGGGAACTCAGATACGCAGTATTTT	CASSPTSGNSDTQYF
-	TRBV20-1	TRBJ2-1	TRBD2	TGCAGTGCTAGAGATCTGGCTAGCGGTTACAAAGAGCAGTTCTTC	CSARDLASGYKEQFF
-	TRBV20-1	TRBJ2-7	-	TGCAGTGCTAGAGACGGGGGTACGGCCCCCTACGAGCAGTACTTC	CSARDGGTAPYEQYF
many	TRBV7-9	TRBJ1-2	-	TGTGCCAGCAGCTTAAGTGCCGGCTCCTATGGCTACACCTTC	CASSLSAGSYGYTF
-	TRBV7-3	TRBJ2-5	-	TGTGCCAGCAGCCCTGGACCGAATATCCAAGAGACCCAGTACTTC	CASSPGPNIQETQYF
-	TRBV4-1	TRBJ2-3	-	TGCGCCAGCAGCCAAGAGGCCGTTCTAGGGGGGACAGATACGCAGTATTTT	CASSQEAVLGGTDTQYF
-	TRBV4-2	TRBJ2-1	-	TGTGCCAGCAGCCACACAGTAAGCTCCTACAATGAGCAGTTCTTC	CASSHTVSSYNEQFF
many	TRBV6-4	TRBJ2-2	TRBD1	TGTGCCAGCAGTGAGAGGGACAGGAGGACCACCGGGGAGCTGTTTTTT	CASSERDRRTTGELFF
once	TRBV6-2/TRBV6-3	TRBJ1-4	-	TGTGCCAGCAGTTACGAGTCAGGGGAGGGGGAAAAACTGTTTTTT	CASSYESGEGEKLFF
few	TRBV6-1	TRBJ2-7	-	TGTGCCAGCAGTGAAGGAGAATCCTACGAGCAGTACTTC	CASSEGESYEQYF
many	TRBV28	TRBJ1-4	-	TGTGCCAGCAGCCCCCTACAGCCGGGACCTAATGAAAAACTGTTTTTT	CASSPLQPGPNEKLFF
-	TRBV5-1	TRBJ1-4	TRBD1	TGCGCCAGCAGCCCATTGACAGGGGGCGATCAAAAACTGTTTTTT	CASSPLTGGDQKLFF
many	TRBV13	TRBJ1-4	TRBD1	TGTGCCAGCAGCTTCGCAGGGGGCTCTAATGAAAAACTGTTTTTT	CASSFAGGSNEKLFF
many	TRBV7-9	TRBJ2-1	TRBD1	TGTGCCAGCAGCCCGTTGAGGGGGCCAGGAAACAATGAGCAGTTCTTC	CASSPLRGPGNNEQFF
-	TRBV4-3	TRBJ1-2	-	TGCGCCAGCAGCCAAGGTAACAGGACAAACTATGGCTACACCTTC	CASSQGNRTNYGYTF
many	TRBV27	TRBJ2-1	-	TGTGCCAGCAGTCTCCTGGGGCGATCGGGGCGCGAGCAGTTCTTC	CASSLLGRSGREQFF
many	TRBV11-2	TRBJ2-3	TRBD2	TGTGCCAGCAGCTTAGGACTAGCGGGAGGGCCTGATACGCAGTATTTT	CASSLGLAGGPDTQYF